This TCR beta chain was identified in a study of blood T cell repertoires in COVID-19. At the level of the study: Sources were T cells, B-cell-depleted T cells, or PBMCs; the material itself was cDNA or gDNA.

How the authors handled the data: Estimation of nucleated cell counts was performed using reference gene primer amplification. Sequencing used immunoSEQ multiplex PCR; TCRdb keeps in-frame clones, though not all of them. V and J calls and clone size come straight from that table; D and trimming were deduced from the DNA. This table has under 200,000 clones, 65% to 90% appearing once. Germline CDR1 and CDR2: MNHEY and SVGEGT. Between the trimmed V and J ends, which lost 0 bases and 0 bases, there was a span of 12 bases. The CDR3 is made up of 16 amino acids. The chain links TRBV6-2 or TRBV6-3 to TRBJ2-7; D is perhaps TRBD2 (6 bases). The source of this sequence is a woman between 55 and 75 years old with acute COVID-19. The sequencing sample was made of PBMCs or T cells enriched from blood (not recorded which). CDR3 region: CASSYSSGRISYEQYF. In DNA form, the CDR3 reads TGTGCCAGCAGTTACTCGAGTGGGAGGATCTCCTACGAGCAGTACTTC.